Many counts were recorded for the clone carrying this T cell receptor beta chain. The target antigen is unknown. MiXCR was run by TCRdb on the 5' RACE reads, yielding one entry per CDR3 protein. The sample has roughly 49,000 distinct CDR3 sequences, 6% to 8% seen once. These data are taken from a study of T cells after yellow fever vaccination. The CDR3 runs to 12 residues. CDR1 and CDR2 (germline): SGHVS, FNYEAQ. V was pared by 2 bases and J by 5 bases, with 7 bases between. Study observations and caveats: Detected again after the booster were most primary-vaccination clones, at 96% CD4 and more than 70% CD8. Relatively few clonotypes were ones that appeared in both CD4 and CD8 compartments. Abundant bulk-population clonotypes could contaminate the FACS-sorted repertoires. The secondary response was weaker but peaked faster, day 5 versus 15.

The sequence came from a man aged 18 to 35 who received the YFV17D yellow fever vaccine. This sequence joins TRBV7-6 and TRBJ2-7, with D possibly matching TRBD1 (6 bases). Sequencing used CD8+ T cells sorted from PBMCs, obtained more than 13 days after the first yellow fever vaccination. The CDR3 protein is CASSLKGDEQYV. The DNA of the CDR3 is TGTGCCAGCAGCTTAAAGGGGGACGAGCAGTACGTC.